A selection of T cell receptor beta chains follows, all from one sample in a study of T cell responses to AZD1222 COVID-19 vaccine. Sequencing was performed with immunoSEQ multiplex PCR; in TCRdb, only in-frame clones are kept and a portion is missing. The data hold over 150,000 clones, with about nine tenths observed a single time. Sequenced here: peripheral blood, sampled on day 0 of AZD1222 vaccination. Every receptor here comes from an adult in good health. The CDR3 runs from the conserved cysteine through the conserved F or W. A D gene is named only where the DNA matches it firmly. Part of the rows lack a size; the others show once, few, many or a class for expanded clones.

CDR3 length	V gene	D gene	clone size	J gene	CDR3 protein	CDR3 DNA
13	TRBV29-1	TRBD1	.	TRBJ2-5	CSSLDRGGETQYF	TGCAGCTCGTTGGACAGGGGTGGAGAGACCCAGTACTTC
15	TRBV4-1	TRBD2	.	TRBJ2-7	CASSQDPSGDYEQYF	TGCGCCAGCAGCCAGGACCCTAGCGGGGACTACGAGCAGTACTTC
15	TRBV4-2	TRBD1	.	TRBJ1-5	CASRRDRESNQPQHF	TGTGCCAGCAGACGAGACAGGGAAAGCAATCAGCCCCAGCATTTT
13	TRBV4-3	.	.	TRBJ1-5	CASSQGSEGAQHF	TGCGCCAGCAGCCAAGGGTCCGAGGGGGCCCAGCATTTT
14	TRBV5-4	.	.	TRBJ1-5	CASSLWGSNQPQHF	TGTGCCAGCAGCTTGTGGGGTAGCAATCAGCCCCAGCATTTT
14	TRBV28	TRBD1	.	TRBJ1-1	CASSSYSGTGEAFF	TGTGCCAGCAGTTCCTACTCCGGGACAGGTGAAGCTTTCTTT
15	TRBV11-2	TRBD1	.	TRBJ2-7	CASSLPGQGSYEQYF	TGTGCCAGCAGCTTACCCGGACAGGGATCCTACGAGCAGTACTTC
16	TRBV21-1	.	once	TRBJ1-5	CASSKDGGTVFQPQHF	TGTGCCAGCAGCAAAGACGGGGGGACAGTCTTTCAGCCCCAGCATTTT
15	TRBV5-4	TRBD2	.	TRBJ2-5	CASSLVLAGKETQYF	TGTGCCAGCAGCTTGGTACTAGCGGGGAAGGAGACCCAGTACTTC
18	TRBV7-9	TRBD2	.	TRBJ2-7	CASSLTSGFELITYEQYF	TGTGCCAGCAGCTTAACTAGCGGTTTCGAGTTGATCACCTACGAGCAGTACTTC
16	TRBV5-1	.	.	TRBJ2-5	CASSSGPGKGEETQYF	TGCGCCAGCAGCAGCGGGCCCGGGAAGGGAGAGGAGACCCAGTACTTC
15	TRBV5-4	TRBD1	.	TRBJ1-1	CASSLVGQGVYEAFF	TGTGCCAGCAGCTTGGTTGGACAGGGGGTTTATGAAGCTTTCTTT
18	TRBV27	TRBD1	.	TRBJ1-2	CASSNQAPRDSPSRGYTF	TGTGCCAGCAGTAACCAAGCTCCAAGGGACAGCCCATCTCGGGGCTACACCTTC
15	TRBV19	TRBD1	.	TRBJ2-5	CASSIMGTVQETQYF	TGTGCCAGTAGTATTATGGGGACAGTCCAAGAGACCCAGTACTTC
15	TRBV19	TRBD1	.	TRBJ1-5	CASSRDRVGNQPQHF	TGTGCCAGTAGCCGGGACAGGGTGGGCAATCAGCCCCAGCATTTT
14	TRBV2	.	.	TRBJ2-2	CASSSEGNTGELFF	TGTGCCAGCAGCTCCGAAGGGAACACCGGGGAGCTGTTTTTT
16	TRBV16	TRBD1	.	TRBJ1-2	CASSDHGQGRGYGYTF	TGTGCCAGCAGCGATCATGGACAGGGGAGAGGCTATGGCTACACCTTC
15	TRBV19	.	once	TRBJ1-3	CASRLGGNSGNTIYF	TGTGCCAGTAGGCTCGGGGGGAACTCTGGAAACACCATATATTTT
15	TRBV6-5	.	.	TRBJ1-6	CASTPVGGRNSPLHF	TGTGCCAGCACTCCCGTCGGGGGGCGTAATTCACCCCTCCACTTT
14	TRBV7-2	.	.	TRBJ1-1	CASSLVGGGTEAFF	TGTGCCAGCAGCTTAGTAGGTGGCGGGACTGAAGCTTTCTTT
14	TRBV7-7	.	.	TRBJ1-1	CASSPGGMNTEAFF	TGTGCCAGCAGCCCAGGCGGGATGAACACTGAAGCTTTCTTT
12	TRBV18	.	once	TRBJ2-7	CASSRQVDEQYF	TGTGCCAGCTCACGGCAGGTCGACGAGCAGTACTTC
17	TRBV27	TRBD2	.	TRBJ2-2	CASSREAGGRGAGELFF	TGTGCCAGCAGTCGAGAGGCGGGGGGGCGAGGGGCCGGGGAACTGTTTTTT
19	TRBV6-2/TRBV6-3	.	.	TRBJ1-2	CASSYSVATANPVYYGYTF	TGTGCCAGCAGTTACTCGGTGGCGACCGCAAATCCAGTTTACTATGGCTACACCTTC
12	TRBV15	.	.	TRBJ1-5	CATSRARGPQHF	TGTGCCACCAGCAGGGCGCGGGGGCCCCAGCATTTT
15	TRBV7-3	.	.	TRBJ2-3	CASSLEGPFTDTQYF	TGTGCCAGCAGCTTAGAGGGTCCCTTCACAGATACGCAGTATTTT
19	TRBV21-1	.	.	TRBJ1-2	CASSPILDGDGPANYGYTF	TGTGCCAGCAGCCCTATACTGGACGGGGACGGACCAGCTAACTATGGCTACACCTTC